This section outlines one TCR beta chain sequence together with its context. The CDR3 is made up of 17 amino acids. CDR1 is SQVTM, CDR2 ANQGSEA, per germline. The junction had 19 bases not matched to a gene; V was cut back by 7 bases and J by 3 bases. The TCR beta library used iRepertoire HTBI primers with Arm-PCR amplification of CDR3. TCRdb reprocessed the multiplex PCR reads via MiXCR and lists one record per CDR3 protein. The data contain some 470,000 distinct CDR3 sequences, roughly 21% of them singletons. The source of the sample is a study of regulatory T cells in long-lasting Graves disease. The time point: persistent/refractory GD, antithyroid drugs over 5 years with positive TRAb. Construction of the TCR library relied on RNA isolated from PBMCs.

The TCR comes from a female donor with Graves disease. Source: peripheral blood mononuclear cells (PBMCs), taken when the disease was refractory, from a patient treated with antithyroid drugs. This chain uses TRBV29-1 with TRBJ2-7; 9 positions match TRBD2. Here the CDR3 DNA reads TGCAGCGCCCAGTTCGGGCTAGCGGGGAGTGTGGTCTACGAGCAGTACTTC. Translating gives CSAQFGLAGSVVYEQYF.